The subject of this entry is one T cell receptor (beta chain). Its antigen is currently not known. Per-base quality was not reported, and no clone a single base away is much larger than it. The data were taken from a study of blood T cell repertoires in COVID-19 (dated by TCRdb to the early 2020s). About the study as a whole: Collaborator samples came from the United States, Italy and Spain and covered acute and convalescent phases of COVID-19. The material from the prospective study consisted of cDNA or gDNA derived from T cells, B-cell-depleted T cells, or PBMCs. The dataset comprised deeply sampled blood TCRbeta repertoires from subjects exposed to, actively infected with, or recovered from COVID-19. The repertoires were made available in a free public database intended to serve as a resource for research on the immune response to SARS-CoV-2. Samples were obtained from the ongoing ImmuneRACE study (first 160 participants) and from roughly 1,300 subjects provided by 6 global collaborators. Nearly every sample came with metadata listing a de-identified subject ID, COVID-19 status, age in years and sex. Where available, HLA class I and class II types were obtained from metadata supplied by the sample provider rather than from assay-based typing.

Study-wide findings and limitations: The quantity of clinical and demographic metadata differed by source and by participant and was supplied without curation.

The junction carries 13 bases between V and J, which are trimmed by 10 bases and 1 base respectively. The germline V gene (reference sequence) specifies MNHNY as CDR1 and SVGAGI as CDR2. The CDR3 has 13 amino acids, counting the end cysteine and phenylalanine. The sequence is cut down to CDR3 DNA, 39 bases in frame from base 1. Collaborating institutions collected whole blood in K2EDTA tubes following their own protocols. For TCRbeta analysis, collaborator samples were shipped as frozen whole blood, as isolated PBMCs, or as DNA extracted from either sample type. The immunoSEQ Assay, a bias-controlled multiplex PCR, was used to amplify TCRbeta CDR3 regions from genomic DNA. As for the authors' bioinformatics: Within the assay, amplification of reference gene primers was used to estimate how many nucleated cells each sample contained. To quantify the absolute abundance of each unique TCRbeta CDR3 rearrangement, sequence reads were collapsed and filtered. Productive Simpson clonality was computed per sample as the square root of Simpson's diversity index over productive rearrangements. TCRdb re-hosts the immuneACCESS table, in-frame sequences only. Its copies lack some clones; in the studies checked, an unresolved V gene accounts for under half of them, and the cause for the rest is not known. The V and J calls and the clone size are those of that table, but D and trimming were determined from the DNA. The sample table holds approximately 62,000 clones, of which under 85% were seen once. The ten largest account for 6% to 7% of the sample.

This receptor was identified in a woman between 50 and 59 years old with active or convalescent COVID-19. The chain uses TRBV6-6 and TRBJ2-5; a weak D assignment points to TRBD1 (6 bases agree). Sequences were obtained from peripheral blood. The CDR3 here reads CATQTGSQETQYF. The DNA reads as follows: TGTGCCACACAGACAGGTTCCCAAGAGACCCAGTACTTC.